This TCR beta chain was identified during a study of cytomegalovirus exposure and HLA in healthy donors. Whole-study context: Genotyping showed about 80% of roughly 400 donors falling in the Caucasian-associated ancestry cluster. General study points: It was around 160 TCR beta chains that were listed as cytomegalovirus-associated.

The primer mix had 60 Vbeta and 13 Jbeta primers. Method: immunoSEQ multiplex PCR; TCRdb's copy keeps in-frame clones and lacks some. The sample includes approximately 120,000 clones, about 81% of them seen just once. V lost 0 bases and J 4 bases, leaving 11 bases between the germline ends. Germline V gene sequence: CDR1 MNHEY, CDR2 SVGAGI. CDR3 length: 15 amino acids. This clone was seen more than once but under ten times. Its antigen is undetermined. The chain has TRBV6-5 and TRBJ2-3; tentative D call: TRBD2 (6 bases). The sample taken for sequencing was PBMCs. The receptor comes from a woman in her thirties in good health and CMV-seronegative. CDR3 DNA sequence: TGTGCCAGCAGTTACTCCGGGACTTTGGCAGATACGCAGTATTTT. This translates into CASSYSGTLADTQYF.